This T cell receptor (beta chain) was found in a study of shared clonotypes between healthy human individuals. CDR3 length equals 14 residues. Germline lookup yields CDR1 MDHEN and CDR2 SYDVKM. V shed 2 bases and J 2 bases; nucleotides not matched to a gene: 2. The repertoire was sequenced with immunoSEQ multiplex PCR; TCRdb's copy has only in-frame clones and lacks some. This table holds 2 million to 3 million clones, around 94% found once. Specimen: naive CD4+ T cells sorted from blood. The subset here: CD45RA+ positively selected. The V gene is TRBV28, the J gene TRBJ1-2, with 7 bases matching TRBD1. The receptor was derived from a man between 18 and 35 years old in good health. The CDR3 sequence is CASSLTTGNYGYTF. DNA of the CDR3: TGTGCCAGCAGTTTAACGACAGGGAACTATGGCTACACCTTC.